The subject of this entry is one TCR beta chain. A much larger clone lies one base from this, so it may be a read error. These data originate in a study of T-cell reconstitution after alpha-beta-depleted transplantation in children. V was trimmed by 4 bases and J by 3 bases, leaving 15 bases between them. The CDR3 has 15 residues. The germline CDR1 and CDR2 sequences are SGHTA and FQGNSA. The library targeted TCRbeta and was prepared with unique molecular identifiers. TCRdb recomputed calls from the PCR reads with MiXCR, one row per CDR3 protein. This sample carries 150,000 to 250,000 distinct CDR3 sequences, roughly 15% of them seen once, and the ten largest clones take about 13%.

Sequencing used PBMCs from the stem cell graft donor, obtained from the stem cell graft. The J gene is TRBJ2-5, the V gene TRBV7-2; no definite D call. This receptor was identified in a human donor who donated a stem cell graft to a child with acute lymphoblastic leukemia. In DNA form, the CDR3 reads TGTGCCAGCAGCTACGTGCGTAGTAGGGAAGAGACCCAGTACTTC. This gives the protein CASSYVRSREETQYF.